Following are 25 T cell receptor beta chains from one sample sequenced in a study of shared clonotypes between healthy human individuals. This table comes from immunoSEQ multiplex PCR, and its TCRdb copy is limited to in-frame clones, with some not included. The sample lists approximately 500,000 clones; 60% to 80% were seen once. Specimen: PBMCs. These receptors originate from a woman between 40 and 50 years old in good health. Some clones in this sample may be carry-over from other donors' samples.

In the case of this clone: Other nucleotide sequences from this sample produce the same CDR3. The chain employs TRBV19 and TRBJ2-7, with no clear D. The germline gives CDR1 LNHDA, CDR2 SQIVND (reference sequence). The CDR3 is 14 amino acids. The germline V and J ends were trimmed by 3 bases and 4 bases, with 13 bases remaining between them. The CDR3 nucleotides read TGTGCCAGTAGTATCCCCGGGTTACAGTACGAGCAGTACTTC. This translates into CASSIPGLQYEQYF.

The chain has TRBV6-6 and TRBJ2-5; D is possibly TRBD2 (6 bases). Near its end, the DNA agrees better with TRBJ2-7, so the J call may be wrong. The CDR3 loop spans 14 amino acids. Germline CDR1 and CDR2: MNHNY and SVGAGI (reference sequence). The CDR3 coding sequence is TGTGCCAGCAACCTTCCGGGGGTCTCCTACGAGCAGTACTTC. The encoded protein is CASNLPGVSYEQYF.

The CDR3 protein is CASSICLAGVREQYF. In DNA, the CDR3 is TGTGCCAGCAGCATCTGTCTAGCGGGAGTCAGGGAGCAGTACTTC. The rearrangement joins TRBV21-1 to TRBJ2-7; the table's D call, TRBD2, was not checked against the DNA. TRBV21-1 represents a pseudogene. This CDR3 is built from 15 residues.

The chain is built from TRBV7-9 and TRBJ2-1; TRBD2 agrees at 13 bases. After removal of 7 bases from V and 1 base from J, the junction contained 4 bases not matched to a gene. This CDR3 region has 16 residues. The germline gives CDR1 SEHNR, CDR2 FQNEAQ (reference sequence). The DNA of the CDR3 is TGTGCCAGCAACGGACTAGCGGGAGCTTCCTACAATGAGCAGTTCTTC. Its translation: CASNGLAGASYNEQFF.

As regards this clone: Within the sample, other DNA sequences also encode this same CDR3. The rearrangement links TRBV18 to TRBJ2-7; 9 nucleotides line up with TRBD2. The germline V gene encodes CDR1 KGHSH and CDR2 LQKENI. The CDR3 runs 16 residues. With V trimmed by 0 bases and J by 4 bases, 7 bases remained unmatched. The CDR3: CASSPPGSGRSYEQYF. The CDR3 nucleotides are TGTGCCAGCTCACCACCGGGTAGCGGGAGAAGTTACGAGCAGTACTTC. Together with reference TRBV18 and TRBJ2-7, the CDR3 gives the full variable domain: NAGVMQNPRHLVRRRGQEARLRCSPMKGHSHVYWYRQLPEEGLKFMVYLQKENIIDESGMPKERFSAEFPKEGPSILRIQQVVRGDSAAYFCASSPPGSGRSYEQYFGPGTRLTVT.

The chain joins TRBV2 to TRBJ2-3, with D unresolved. The V gene's germline CDR1 is SNHLY and CDR2 FYNNEI. The CDR3 extends over 16 amino acids. The V gene lost 4 bases and the J gene lost 2 bases, with 16 bases spanning the gap. CDR3 loop: CASSVENLRYTDTQYF. The CDR3 region has the DNA TGTGCCAGCAGTGTTGAGAACCTCCGATACACAGATACGCAGTATTTT.

The chain combines TRBV5-1 with TRBJ2-5, with D maybe TRBD1 (6 bases). CDR3 length equals 14 residues. Trimming left V 0 bases short and J 3 bases short, with 9 bases between. Germline values: CDR1 SGHRS, CDR2 YFSETQ. The CDR3 sequence: CASSLGSGEETQYF. For the CDR3, the DNA is TGCGCCAGCAGCTTGGGCTCAGGGGAAGAGACCCAGTACTTC.

This sequence joins TRBV29-1 and TRBJ1-2, with D unclear. The CDR3 extends over 10 amino acids. Per the germline V gene, CDR1 is SQVTM and CDR2 is ANQGSEA. Trimming removed 0 bases from V and 14 bases from J, with 10 bases in between. The CDR3 region has the DNA TGCAGCGTTGAAGACCCGGCCCGGACCTTC. Translation gives CSVEDPARTF.

On this clone itself: Within the sample, other DNA sequences also encode this same CDR3. V gene TRBV5-1 combines with J gene TRBJ1-5; D is ambiguous. The germline CDR1 and CDR2 sequences are SGHRS and YFSETQ. This CDR3 comprises 13 residues. Deletions cut 0 bases from V and 5 bases from J, with 6 bases between. Here the CDR3 DNA reads TGCGCCAGCAGCTTGGGGCAAGATCAGCCCCAGCATTTT. Its protein is CASSLGQDQPQHF.

This chain uses TRBV9 with TRBJ2-1; 10 bases line up with TRBD2. Trimming cost V 5 bases and J 8 bases; bases outside gene matches: 10. The length of the CDR3 is 15 residues. Germline lookup yields CDR1 SGDLS and CDR2 YYNGEE. This chain's CDR3 is CASSEREGPPYEQFF. CDR3 nucleotide sequence: TGTGCCAGCAGTGAGCGGGAGGGCCCCCCCTATGAGCAGTTCTTC.

The chain combines TRBV11-3 with TRBJ2-2; D gene uncertain. The CDR3 loop spans 15 amino acids. CDR1 SGHNT and CDR2 YENEEA come from the germline V gene. Trimming removed 4 bases at V and 5 bases at J, with 14 bases between. For the CDR3, the DNA is TGTGCCAGCAGCTCAGACGTAGCTAGGACCGGGGAGCTGTTTTTT. Its translation: CASSSDVARTGELFF.

This clone showed up just a few times. The V call is TRBV19, the J call TRBJ1-1; tentative D call: TRBD1 (6 bases). V was cut by 3 bases and J by 3 bases, with 14 bases left in between. Germline CDR1 LNHDA, CDR2 SQIVND (reference sequence). The CDR3 consists of 15 residues. The CDR3 DNA reads TGTGCCAGTAGTATTTATAGGGGGTCGTACACTGAAGCTTTCTTT. Translating it yields CASSIYRGSYTEAFF.

This chain connects TRBV7-9 to TRBJ2-3, with D perhaps being TRBD1 or TRBD2 (5 bases each). The germline V gene encodes CDR1 SEHNR and CDR2 FQNEAQ (reference sequence). This CDR3 contains 13 residues. Trimming cost V 6 bases and J 2 bases, with 9 bases left between them. CDR3 region: CASRRDATDTQYF. The CDR3 DNA reads TGTGCCAGCAGACGGGACGCCACAGATACGCAGTATTTT.

This chain connects TRBV16 to TRBJ2-2, with TRBD2 identical over 8 bases. Germline V lookup: CDR1 KGHSY, CDR2 FQNENV. V trimming: 0 bases; J trimming: 6 bases; junction bases outside the gene matches: 6. The CDR3 has 16 amino acids. CDR3 in amino acids: CASSQSGRGPSGELFF. The CDR3 region has the DNA TGTGCCAGCAGCCAATCCGGGAGGGGCCCCTCCGGGGAGCTGTTTTTT.

Turning to this clone: The sample carries other DNA sequences with the same CDR3. The V call is TRBV5-1, the J call TRBJ1-1, with D perhaps TRBD1 (6 bases). The V and J ends lost 7 bases and 6 bases respectively, with 19 bases between them. The CDR3 runs 14 residues. Germline V gene data show CDR1 as SGHRS and CDR2 as YFSETQ. CDR3 sequence reads: CASRTGSGGAEAFF. The CDR3 DNA sequence: TGCGCCAGCCGTACAGGGAGTGGCGGCGCTGAAGCTTTCTTT.

V gene TRBV4-3 combines with J gene TRBJ1-4; 9 nucleotides line up with TRBD1. V gave up 0 bases and J gave up 7 bases; unmatched junction bases: 3. CDR1 is LGHNA and CDR2 is YSLEER in the germline V gene. This CDR3 spans 15 amino acids. The CDR3 DNA sequence: TGCGCCAGCAGCCAAGAATTGGGACAGGGTGAAAAACTGTTTTTT. The encoded protein is CASSQELGQGEKLFF.

As for this clone: One junction end does not reproduce the germline sequence, and a read error may be involved. The genes are TRBV28 and TRBJ1-1, with D maybe TRBD1 (5 bases). The germline V gene has CDR1 MDHEN and CDR2 SYDVKM. The CDR3 has 12 amino acids. The CDR3 nucleotides are TGCGCCAGCAGTTTGGGCGGGGGTGAAGCTTTCTTT. As protein: CASSLGGGEAFF.

This clone has only one observation. The gene calls are TRBV28 and TRBJ1-2, with D hard to call. V shed 3 bases and J shed 6 bases, with 17 bases lying between them. The germline gives CDR1 MDHEN, CDR2 SYDVKM. The CDR3 totals 15 residues. The CDR3 is CASSFGEAEGDGYTF. DNA of the CDR3: TGTGCCAGCAGTTTCGGAGAGGCTGAGGGAGATGGCTACACCTTC.

The table lists this clone with a count of one. The chain has TRBV5-1 and TRBJ2-7, with D possibly matching TRBD2 (6 bases). Germline loops: CDR1 SGHRS, CDR2 YFSETQ. The CDR3 sequence is 15 residues long. Trimming shortened V by 0 bases and J by 4 bases, and 14 bases separated the two germline ends. The CDR3 region is CASSLDRGISYEQYF. CDR3 DNA sequence: TGCGCCAGCAGCTTGGACCGGGGGATCTCTTACGAGCAGTACTTC.

The chain combines TRBV11-2 with TRBJ2-1, with 12 bases matching TRBD1. With V trimmed by 5 bases and J by 7 bases, 12 bases remained unmatched. CDR3 length equals 17 residues. Germline V gene sequence: CDR1 SGHAT, CDR2 FQNNGV. CDR3 sequence reads: CASSPQGQGATRNEQFF. In DNA form, the CDR3 reads TGTGCCAGCAGCCCTCAGGGACAGGGGGCTACGAGGAATGAGCAGTTCTTC. Together with reference TRBV11-2 and TRBJ2-1, the CDR3 gives the full variable domain: EAGVAQSPRYKIIEKRQSVAFWCNPISGHATLYWYQQILGQGPKLLIQFQNNGVVDDSQLPKDRFSAERLKGVDSTLKIQPAKLEDSAVYLCASSPQGQGATRNEQFFGPGTRLTVL.

The chain has TRBV28 and TRBJ2-4; 10 bases agree with TRBD1. Germline V gene sequence: CDR1 MDHEN, CDR2 SYDVKM. The CDR3 totals 14 residues. V shed 4 bases and J 9 bases; nucleotides not matched to a gene: 6. The CDR3 DNA sequence: TGTGCCAGCAGTTCGCCGGGACAGGGGAGCATTCAGTACTTC. This encodes CASSSPGQGSIQYF.

The chain uses TRBV2 and TRBJ1-1; 9 bases align to TRBD1. V lost 6 bases, J lost 4 bases, and 6 bases stayed unmatched. Germline V gene sequence: CDR1 SNHLY, CDR2 FYNNEI. The CDR3 length is 14 residues. The CDR3 sequence is CASRGRTGVTEAFF. The CDR3 coding sequence is TGTGCCAGCAGGGGGAGGACAGGGGTCACTGAAGCTTTCTTT.

The rearrangement joins TRBV4-1 to TRBJ2-7, with D perhaps TRBD1 (6 bases). The germline gives CDR1 MGHRA, CDR2 YSYEKL. There are 15 residues in the CDR3. The V end was cut by 3 bases, the J end by 6 bases, with 18 bases between. The CDR3 DNA reads TGCGCCAGCAGCCACCGGGACACCAGCCCTTTCGAGCAGTACTTC. This gives the protein CASSHRDTSPFEQYF.

This chain links TRBV7-3 with TRBJ2-5; no firm D call. V gave up 5 bases and J gave up 2 bases, with 9 bases separating them. From germline, CDR1 is SGHTA and CDR2 FQGTGA. CDR3 length equals 13 residues. CDR3 DNA: TGTGCCAGCAGCGCAGAATTACAAGAGACCCAGTACTTC. Its protein product is CASSAELQETQYF.

The V and J genes are TRBV5-6 and TRBJ2-1; 8 positions agree with TRBD1. With V trimmed by 4 bases and J by 5 bases, 8 bases remained unmatched. The CDR3 sequence is 15 residues long. CDR1 and CDR2 (germline): SGHDT, YYEEEE. In DNA, the CDR3 is TGTGCCAGCAGCCAGCAGGACAGGGATAACAATGAGCAGTTCTTC. It specifies CASSQQDRDNNEQFF.